The 26 T cell receptor beta chains listed next were all sequenced from one sample in a study of brain T cells in children with intractable seizures. TCRdb's table, derived via immunoSEQ multiplex PCR, lists solely in-frame clones and lacks some. The repertoire includes 100,000 to 120,000 clones, approximately 94% of them detected once, and roughly 4% sits in the top ten. Specimen: peripheral blood, collected at surgery. These receptors were collected from a boy in the first two years of life with hemimegalencephaly and intractable seizures.

Only a few counts were recorded for this clone. The rearrangement links TRBV15 to TRBJ1-4; TRBD1 might be the D (5 bases). The CDR3 is 15 amino acids. V was clipped by 3 bases and J by 8 bases, with 16 bases between them. The germline CDR1 and CDR2 sequences are LNHNV and YYDKDF (reference sequence). The CDR3 sequence is CATSSKGDSGEKLFF. CDR3 nucleotides: TGTGCCACCAGCAGCAAAGGGGACTCCGGGGAAAAACTGTTTTTT. Full variable domain (rest looked up from reference TRBV15 and TRBJ1-4): DAMVIQNPRYQVTQFGKPVTLSCSQTLNHNVMYWYQQKSSQAPKLLFHYYDKDFNNEADTPDNFQSRRPNTSFCFLDIRSPGLGDTAMYLCATSSKGDSGEKLFFGSGTQLSVL.

This clone was recorded a few times. This chain joins TRBV5-4 and TRBJ2-1; a weak D match, TRBD2 (6 bases). The CDR3 sequence is 13 residues long. Trimming cost V 0 bases and J 7 bases, with 8 bases left between them. CDR1 and CDR2 from the germline V gene are SGHNT and YYREEE (reference sequence). CDR3 DNA: TGTGCCAGCAGCTTGGTGGGGGGTAATGAGCAGTTCTTC. Protein: CASSLVGGNEQFF.

This sequence joins TRBV19 and TRBJ2-3, with D perhaps matching TRBD2 (6 bases). Germline V gene lookup returns CDR1 LNHDA and CDR2 SQIVND (reference sequence). Trimming shortened V by 7 bases and J by 7 bases, and 21 bases separated the two germline ends. The CDR3 runs 15 residues. CDR3: CASTRGTTRGNTQYF. As DNA, the CDR3 is TGTGCCAGTACCCGGGGCACAACTCGGGGGAATACGCAGTATTTT.

The V call is TRBV5-5, the J call TRBJ2-5; D uncertain. The germline V and J ends were trimmed by 2 bases and 5 bases, with 13 bases remaining between them. The germline CDR1 and CDR2 sequences are SGHKS and YYEKEE (reference sequence). This CDR3 region has 14 residues. CDR3 sequence (DNA): TGTGCCAGCAGCTTCCAGCAGGTTGGGGAGACCCAGTACTTC. This gives the protein CASSFQQVGETQYF. The whole variable domain, filled in from reference TRBV5-5 and TRBJ2-5, reads DAGVTQSPTHLIKTRGQQVTLRCSPISGHKSVSWYQQVLGQGPQFIFQYYEKEERGRGNFPDRFSARQFPNYSSELNVNALLLGDSALYLCASSFQQVGETQYFGPGTRLLVL.

Notes on this clone: At one boundary the junction diverges from the germline segment, which might be a read error. The V call is TRBV29-1, the J call TRBJ2-5; D gene ambiguous. The CDR3 spans 11 residues. Looked up from germline, CDR1 is SQVTM and CDR2 is ANQGSEA. As DNA, the CDR3 is TGCAGCGTTGAGGAAGCCCTCCCCGGGCACTTC. Its translation is CSVEEALPGHF.

The gene calls are TRBV7-8 and TRBJ2-1, with D tentatively TRBD2 (5 bases). This CDR3 spans 14 amino acids. The V end lost 2 bases, the J end lost 7 bases, and 12 bases lay between the germline ends. Germline assignment: CDR1 SGHVS and CDR2 FQNEAQ. DNA of the CDR3: TGTGCCAGCAGCTTATGGTCGGGGTATAATGAGCAGTTCTTC. Residues: CASSLWSGYNEQFF.

V and J are TRBV4-1 and TRBJ1-3; a possible D gene is TRBD1 (6 bases). Germline CDR1 is MGHRA and CDR2 is YSYEKL. The CDR3 loop spans 16 amino acids. The germline V and J ends were trimmed by 0 bases and 4 bases, with 13 bases remaining between them. The CDR3 here is CASSQDRGGAGNTIYF. The CDR3 DNA reads as TGCGCCAGCAGCCAAGACAGGGGCGGGGCGGGAAACACCATATATTTT.

V gene TRBV27 combines with J gene TRBJ1-2, with D tentatively TRBD1 (5 bases). The CDR3 is 14 amino acids. The germline gives CDR1 MNHEY, CDR2 SMNVEV (reference sequence). The V end was cut by 3 bases, the J end by 4 bases, with 12 bases between. CDR3 DNA sequence: TGTGCCAGCAGTTTCACGGGGGTTGGCTATGGCTACACCTTC. Protein product: CASSFTGVGYGYTF.

The gene calls are TRBV6-2 or TRBV6-3 and TRBJ2-7; D remains ambiguous. Germline V CDR1 and CDR2: MNHEY, SVGEGT. V was pared by 0 bases and J by 6 bases, with 3 bases between. The CDR3 length is 11 residues. Written as DNA, the CDR3 is TGTGCCAGCAGTTACTCGGGCGAGCAGTACTTC. This encodes CASSYSGEQYF.

The V and J genes are TRBV5-1 and TRBJ2-5; D gene ambiguous. Looked up from germline, CDR1 is SGHRS and CDR2 is YFSETQ. The V gene lost 0 bases and the J gene lost 3 bases, with 9 bases spanning the gap. The CDR3 runs 14 residues. CDR3 nucleotide sequence: TGCGCCAGCAGCTTGGCACCCACGAAAGAGACCCAGTACTTC. Amino acid sequence: CASSLAPTKETQYF.

For this clone: The sample contains more than one DNA sequence encoding this CDR3. This sequence joins TRBV5-1 and TRBJ1-2, with no clear D. Germline-derived CDR1 and CDR2 are SGHRS and YFSETQ. The CDR3 is 14 residues long. Deletions cut 1 base from V and 3 bases from J, with 10 bases between. The CDR3 spells CASSLSVRDYGYTF. DNA of the CDR3: TGCGCCAGCAGCTTGAGTGTGCGAGACTATGGCTACACCTTC. Filled out from reference TRBV5-1 and TRBJ1-2, the complete variable domain reads KAGVTQTPRYLIKTRGQQVTLSCSPISGHRSVSWYQQTPGQGLQFLFEYFSETQRNKGNFPGRFSGRQFSNSRSEMNVSTLELGDSALYLCASSLSVRDYGYTFGSGTRLTVV.

This rearrangement joins TRBV27 to TRBJ1-5; D possibly corresponds to TRBD1 (5 bases). Germline CDR1 reads MNHEY; CDR2 reads SMNVEV (reference sequence). V was clipped by 3 bases and J by 0 bases, with 6 bases between them. This CDR3 has 14 amino acids. The CDR3 is CASSFRDSNQPQHF. CDR3 bases: TGTGCCAGCAGTTTCAGGGATAGCAATCAGCCCCAGCATTTT.

The chain links TRBV4-3 to TRBJ2-2; tentative D call: TRBD1 (5 bases). The V end lost 4 bases, the J end lost 2 bases, and 11 bases lay between the germline ends. Germline assignment: CDR1 LGHNA and CDR2 YSLEER. The CDR3 is 15 amino acids. DNA of the CDR3: TGCGCCAGCAGCCGGGGCCAGGCCAACACCGGGGAGCTGTTTTTT. This sequence encodes CASSRGQANTGELFF.

This chain links TRBV10-1 with TRBJ2-3; 10 bases match TRBD2. After removal of 10 bases from V and 1 base from J, the junction contained 2 bases not matched to a gene. The CDR3 consists of 13 residues. In germline, CDR1 is WNHNN, CDR2 SYGVQD (reference sequence). The CDR3 DNA is TGCGCCACCGGGACTAGCGGCACAGATACGCAGTATTTT. This gives the protein CATGTSGTDTQYF.

The genes are TRBV19 and TRBJ1-6; no reliable D call. V lost 3 bases and J lost 9, with 3 bases in between. The CDR3 covers 11 residues. The germline V gene has CDR1 LNHDA and CDR2 SQIVND (reference sequence). The CDR3 DNA is TGTGCCAGTAGTATTGGTTCACCCCTCCACTTT. Its translation is CASSIGSPLHF.

The CDR3 here is CASSLWTGSDTEAFF. In nucleotides, the CDR3 is TGTGCCAGCAGCCTATGGACAGGGTCGGACACTGAAGCTTTCTTT. This chain joins TRBV7-9 and TRBJ1-1, with 8 bases lining up with TRBD1. Germline loops: CDR1 SEHNR, CDR2 FQNEAQ (reference sequence). V was clipped by 5 bases and J by 3 bases; unmatched bases: 8. The CDR3 totals 15 residues.

This clone was recorded only once. The V gene is TRBV19, the J gene TRBJ2-2; TRBD1 agrees at 7 bases. CDR3 length: 16 amino acids. The germline CDR1 and CDR2 sequences are LNHDA and SQIVND (reference sequence). Trimming cost V 1 base and J 4 bases; bases outside gene matches: 6. The CDR3 reads CASSIVGTALTGELFF. CDR3 nucleotide sequence: TGTGCCAGTAGTATAGTAGGGACAGCTCTCACCGGGGAGCTGTTTTTT.

The chain is built from TRBV6-4 and TRBJ1-2, with TRBD1 matching over 9 bases. Germline assignment: CDR1 MRHNA and CDR2 SNTAGT. The CDR3 extends over 16 amino acids. Germline trimming cut 4 bases from V and 4 bases from J; bases unmatched to any gene: 10. DNA of the CDR3: TGTGCCAGCAGTGTAAGTCCCGGACAGGGGAGCTATGGCTACACCTTC. Its translation: CASSVSPGQGSYGYTF.

This chain uses TRBV5-4 with TRBJ1-1; no reliable D call. The V gene lost 4 bases and the J gene lost 1 base, with 11 bases spanning the gap. CDR3 length: 14 amino acids. Per the germline V gene, CDR1 is SGHNT and CDR2 is YYREEE (reference sequence). CDR3 loop: CASSARGENTEAFF. The CDR3 nucleotides are TGTGCCAGCAGCGCCCGTGGGGAGAACACTGAAGCTTTCTTT.

V gene TRBV27 combines with J gene TRBJ1-1, with D possibly matching TRBD1 (6 bases). CDR1 is MNHEY, CDR2 SMNVEV, per germline (reference sequence). This CDR3 contains 14 residues. V shed 3 bases and J shed 0 bases, with 8 bases lying between them. CDR3 in DNA: TGTGCCAGCAGTTTTGGGGGGCTGAACACTGAAGCTTTCTTT. This sequence encodes CASSFGGLNTEAFF.

This chain connects TRBV6-2 or TRBV6-3 to TRBJ2-1, with 10 bases fitting TRBD2. The J segment lost 14 bases and the V segment lost 6 bases, leaving 10 bases of the junction unmatched. Germline V CDR1 and CDR2: MNHEY, SVGEGT. This CDR3 comprises 13 residues. The CDR3, as DNA: TGTGCCAGCAGCCCAAATAGCGGGAGGAGTAAGTTCTTC. Translation gives CASSPNSGRSKFF.

The gene calls are TRBV6-5 and TRBJ2-1, with TRBD2 identical over 10 bases. Per germline, CDR1 MNHEY and CDR2 SVGAGI. V shed 1 base and J 9 bases; nucleotides not matched to a gene: 6. This CDR3 is built from 15 residues. The CDR3 region has the DNA TGTGCCAGCAGTTACTACAGCGGGAGGGGGGCTGAGCAGTTCTTC. Amino acid sequence: CASSYYSGRGAEQFF.

J is TRBJ2-5 and V is TRBV4-1, with D uncertain. Trimming shortened V by 4 bases and J by 1 base, and 7 bases separated the two germline ends. Germline CDR1 and CDR2: MGHRA and YSYEKL. The CDR3 has 13 residues. In nucleotides, the CDR3 is TGCGCCAGCAGCCTGGCGTTCCAAGAGACCCAGTACTTC. Translation gives CASSLAFQETQYF.

The chain uses TRBV7-2 and TRBJ1-5, with 9 bases lining up with TRBD1. The J segment lost 6 bases and the V segment lost 4 bases, leaving 7 bases of the junction unmatched. Germline V lookup: CDR1 SGHTA, CDR2 FQGNSA. This CDR3 is built from 15 residues. CDR3 in amino acids: CASSSDRGGGQPQHF. Here the CDR3 DNA reads TGTGCCAGCAGCTCGGACAGGGGTGGCGGTCAGCCCCAGCATTTT.

V usage is TRBV13 and J usage is TRBJ2-1, with D possibly TRBD2 on 5 matching bases. The CDR3 is 14 amino acids. The V gene lost 0 bases and the J gene lost 8 bases, with 11 bases spanning the gap. CDR1 and CDR2 from the germline V gene are PRHDT and FYEKMQ (reference sequence). DNA for the CDR3: TGTGCCAGCAGCTTAGGCCGGCTAGCCGATGAGCAGTTCTTC. It yields the protein CASSLGRLADEQFF.

V gene TRBV7-8 combines with J gene TRBJ2-3; D is ambiguous. The germline V gene has CDR1 SGHVS and CDR2 FQNEAQ. Trimming took 5 bases from V and 6 from J, leaving 6 bases between them. The CDR3 length is 11 residues. CDR3 sequence (DNA): TGTGCCAGCAGCCCCGCCGATACGCAGTATTTT. This translates into CASSPADTQYF.